These 16 T cell receptor beta chains share one sample of origin, sequenced in a study of blood T cell repertoires in COVID-19. Method: immunoSEQ multiplex PCR; TCRdb's copy keeps in-frame clones and lacks some. This sample carries roughly 100,000 clones, approximately 85% of them seen once, and the ten largest clones take about 3.9%. Material for sequencing was peripheral blood. Receptors originate from a man aged 50 to 59 with acute or convalescent COVID-19.

This chain joins TRBV7-8 and TRBJ1-3; 7 nucleotides match TRBD1. V shed 4 bases, J shed 0 bases, and the junction held 9 bases outside the gene matches. The CDR3 loop spans 17 amino acids. Per germline, CDR1 SGHVS and CDR2 FQNEAQ. CDR3 amino acids: CASSSMGQHYSGNTIYF. As DNA, the CDR3 is TGTGCCAGCAGCTCTATGGGACAGCACTACTCTGGAAACACCATATATTTT.

V usage is TRBV28 and J usage is TRBJ1-5; perhaps TRBD1 as D (6 bases). The CDR3 sequence is 14 residues long. Germline V gene lookup returns CDR1 MDHEN and CDR2 SYDVKM. V lost 2 bases, J lost 6 bases, and 11 bases lay in between. The CDR3 loop is CASSLRRGLQPQHF. The CDR3 DNA reads as TGTGCCAGCAGTTTAAGGCGGGGGCTTCAGCCCCAGCATTTT.

The chain recombines TRBV29-1 with TRBJ2-1; D is uncertain. The CDR3 has 14 amino acids. Germline CDR1 reads SQVTM; CDR2 reads ANQGSEA. V lost 2 bases, J lost 0 bases, and 8 bases lay in between. The CDR3 DNA sequence: TGCAGCGTTGAACCCCTCAGCTCCTACAATGAGCAGTTCTTC. This gives the protein CSVEPLSSYNEQFF.

The chain is built from TRBV18 and TRBJ2-7, with 10 bases fitting TRBD2. J lost 3 bases, V lost 0 bases, and 8 bases had no gene match. Germline CDR1 KGHSH, CDR2 LQKENI. The CDR3 has 17 residues. DNA for the CDR3: TGTGCCAGCTCACCACCAGGGCTAGCGGGAGAAAACTACGAGCAGTACTTC. This encodes CASSPPGLAGENYEQYF.

The V gene is TRBV29-1, the J gene TRBJ1-1, with D maybe TRBD1 (6 bases). Germline CDR1 reads SQVTM; CDR2 reads ANQGSEA. The CDR3 has 13 residues. Trimming removed 4 bases at V and 5 bases at J, with 14 bases between. The CDR3 nucleotides read TGCAGCGTTGTCGGCAGGGGATATACTGAAGCTTTCTTT. This codes for CSVVGRGYTEAFF.

The chain recombines TRBV28 with TRBJ2-7; TRBD2 aligns across 11 bases. The CDR3 consists of 14 residues. The germline V gene has CDR1 MDHEN and CDR2 SYDVKM. The trim removed 5 bases at V and 3 bases at J, leaving 3 bases unmatched. CDR3 sequence: CASSPGTSGYEQYF. Written as DNA, the CDR3 is TGTGCCAGCAGTCCGGGGACTAGCGGCTACGAGCAGTACTTC.

This chain joins TRBV10-3 and TRBJ2-2; TRBD1 aligns across 8 bases. V lost 6 bases to trimming and J lost 1 base; unmatched junction nucleotides: 1. From germline, CDR1 is ENHRY and CDR2 SYGVKD. The CDR3 sequence is 14 residues long. The CDR3 loop is CAIRGTGNTGELFF. The CDR3 nucleotides read TGTGCCATCAGGGGGACAGGGAACACCGGGGAGCTGTTTTTT.

The chain links TRBV2 to TRBJ1-6, with D perhaps matching TRBD1 (5 bases). Looked up from germline, CDR1 is SNHLY and CDR2 is FYNNEI. CDR3 length equals 15 residues. V was trimmed by 1 base and J by 10 bases, leaving 14 bases between them. The CDR3 protein is CASSEEAGRSSPLHF. CDR3 in DNA: TGTGCCAGCAGTGAAGAGGCAGGGCGTTCGTCACCCCTCCACTTT.

V is TRBV6-5 and J is TRBJ2-3, with D hard to call. The CDR3 totals 11 residues. V dropped 2 bases and J dropped 6 bases, with 3 bases sitting between them. Germline V gene data show CDR1 as MNHEY and CDR2 as SVGAGI. CDR3 DNA: TGTGCCAGCAGTTACCTGGATACGCAGTATTTT. Amino acids: CASSYLDTQYF.

The rearrangement uses TRBV7-9 and TRBJ1-4; D remains ambiguous. V lost 4 bases, J lost 3 bases, and 15 bases lay in between. The CDR3 runs to 16 residues. CDR1 and CDR2 from the germline V gene are SEHNR and FQNEAQ (reference sequence). The CDR3 nucleotides read TGTGCCAGCAGCTCGCGGGGTAGCCTTTCTAATGAAAAACTGTTTTTT. Its protein product is CASSSRGSLSNEKLFF. Combining the CDR3 with reference TRBV7-9 and TRBJ1-4 gives the whole variable domain DTGVSQNPRHKITKRGQNVTFRCDPISEHNRLYWYRQTLGQGPEFLTYFQNEAQLEKSRLLSDRFSAERPKGSFSTLEIQRTEQGDSAMYLCASSSRGSLSNEKLFFGSGTQLSVL.

This clone was recorded only once. The chain couples TRBV27 to TRBJ2-1, with 7 bases matching TRBD2. V lost 4 bases and J lost 4; bases outside the gene matches: 7. The CDR3 is 15 residues long. CDR1 and CDR2 from the germline V gene are MNHEY and SMNVEV (reference sequence). In nucleotides, the CDR3 is TGTGCCAGCAGTTATACTAGCGTCTCTTACAATGAGCAGTTCTTC. The encoded protein is CASSYTSVSYNEQFF.

The chain recombines TRBV7-9 with TRBJ2-5; D is ambiguous. V was trimmed by 7 bases and J by 0 bases, leaving 9 bases between them. From germline, CDR1 is SEHNR and CDR2 FQNEAQ (reference sequence). The CDR3 is 13 amino acids. The DNA of the CDR3 is TGTGCCAGCAAGCCCTCCAACCAAGAGACCCAGTACTTC. This translates into CASKPSNQETQYF.

The chain has TRBV28 and TRBJ2-7; no clear D gene. This CDR3 has 11 residues. The V gene's germline CDR1 is MDHEN and CDR2 SYDVKM. Trimming stripped 4 bases from V and 2 bases from J, with 3 bases between. CDR3 sequence (DNA): TGTGCCAGCAGTTCAGCCTACGAGCAGTACTTC. It yields the protein CASSSAYEQYF.

The V call is TRBV6-5, the J call TRBJ1-2, with D unresolved. CDR3 length: 14 amino acids. The germline gives CDR1 MNHEY, CDR2 SVGAGI. Trimming removed 2 bases from V and 2 bases from J, with 9 bases in between. The DNA of the CDR3 is TGTGCCAGCAGTTACATTGGCAGGAACTATGGCTACACCTTC. Translated, it gives CASSYIGRNYGYTF.

The chain employs TRBV5-1 and TRBJ2-1, with 14 nucleotides matching TRBD2. This CDR3 is 14 amino acids long. V gave up 7 bases and J gave up 4 bases; unmatched junction bases: 1. Germline V gene sequence: CDR1 SGHRS, CDR2 YFSETQ. The CDR3 region has the DNA TGCGCCAGCGGACTAGCGGGAGGTTACAATGAGCAGTTCTTC. It encodes CASGLAGGYNEQFF.

The rearrangement joins TRBV7-9 to TRBJ2-1; the D gene is possibly TRBD2 (6 bases). The CDR3 runs to 15 residues. Germline loops: CDR1 SEHNR, CDR2 FQNEAQ (reference sequence). Trimming shortened V by 3 bases and J by 8 bases, and 17 bases separated the two germline ends. The CDR3, as DNA: TGTGCCAGCAGCTTGTCGGCTAGCGCGGTCCATGAGCAGTTCTTC. It is translated as CASSLSASAVHEQFF.